The 21 T cell receptor beta chains below all came from one sample that was sequenced in a study of blood T cell repertoires in COVID-19. Sequencing used immunoSEQ multiplex PCR; TCRdb keeps in-frame clones, though not all of them. The sample includes over 130,000 clones, approximately 90% seen only once; the top ten take 3.5% to 5%. The specimen was peripheral blood. These receptors were obtained from a woman aged 60-70 years with active or convalescent COVID-19.

The chain uses TRBV19 and TRBJ1-1; D may be TRBD1 (5 bases). CDR1 and CDR2 from the germline V gene are LNHDA and SQIVND (reference sequence). V shed 3 bases and J shed 5 bases, with 13 bases lying between them. The CDR3 contains 14 residues. The CDR3 loop is CASSIGRVGTEAFF. CDR3 coding DNA: TGTGCCAGTAGTATCGGCAGGGTGGGAACTGAAGCTTTCTTT. The full variable domain, in which reference TRBV19 and TRBJ1-1 provide the parts outside the CDR3, is DGGITQSPKYLFRKEGQNVTLSCEQNLNHDAMYWYRQDPGQGLRLIYYSQIVNDFQKGDIAEGYSVSREKKESFPLTVTSAQKNPTAFYLCASSIGRVGTEAFFGQGTRLTVV.

V is TRBV6-5 and J is TRBJ2-5; a weak D match, TRBD1 (6 bases). The V gene's germline CDR1 is MNHEY and CDR2 SVGAGI. The V end was cut by 6 bases, the J end by 4 bases, with 6 bases between. This CDR3 region has 11 residues. DNA for the CDR3: TGTGCCAGCAGGGGGGCAGAGACCCAGTACTTC. Protein: CASRGAETQYF.

This chain joins TRBV6-2 or TRBV6-3 and TRBJ1-1; no clear D gene. The CDR3 length is 12 residues. The germline gives CDR1 MNHEY, CDR2 SVGEGT. Trimming took 4 bases from V and 5 from J, leaving 8 bases between them. CDR3 protein: CASSFARTEAFF. The DNA of the CDR3 is TGTGCCAGCAGTTTCGCGCGGACTGAAGCTTTCTTT.

The gene calls are TRBV5-6 and TRBJ1-6; 7 bases align to TRBD1. V lost 4 bases, J lost 7 bases, and 5 bases stayed unmatched. The CDR3 is 14 amino acids. The germline V gene has CDR1 SGHDT and CDR2 YYEEEE. The CDR3 DNA reads TGTGCCAGCAGCCCGACAGGGCAAAATTCACCCCTCCACTTT. Amino acids: CASSPTGQNSPLHF.

This rearrangement joins TRBV11-2 to TRBJ2-5, with 11 nucleotides matching TRBD2. Trimming cost V 5 bases and J 5 bases; bases outside gene matches: 10. Germline CDR1 SGHAT, CDR2 FQNNGV. The CDR3 totals 16 residues. The CDR3 is CASSIPGTSGLETQYF. In DNA, the CDR3 is TGTGCCAGCAGCATCCCCGGGACTAGCGGTCTGGAGACCCAGTACTTC.

The rearrangement uses TRBV7-3 and TRBJ2-6; TRBD1 aligns across 7 bases. Trimming removed 4 bases from V and 3 bases from J; junction bases left unmatched: 12. This CDR3 region has 18 residues. Per the germline V gene, CDR1 is SGHTA and CDR2 is FQGTGA. The CDR3 here is CASSSTGQDVGGANVLTF. CDR3 coding DNA: TGTGCCAGCAGCTCCACTGGACAGGACGTAGGTGGGGCCAACGTCCTGACTTTC.

The chain recombines TRBV15 with TRBJ1-3; possibly TRBD1 for D (5 bases). The CDR3 is 16 amino acids. With 0 bases removed from V and 0 bases from J, the gap between germline ends came to 9 bases. Per germline, CDR1 LNHNV and CDR2 YYDKDF (reference sequence). The CDR3: CATSRDWGGSGNTIYF. The CDR3 DNA follows: TGTGCCACCAGCAGAGATTGGGGGGGCTCTGGAAACACCATATATTTT. The full variable domain, its missing parts supplied by reference TRBV15 and TRBJ1-3, is DAMVIQNPRYQVTQFGKPVTLSCSQTLNHNVMYWYQQKSSQAPKLLFHYYDKDFNNEADTPDNFQSRRPNTSFCFLDIRSPGLGDTAMYLCATSRDWGGSGNTIYFGEGSWLTVV.

V is TRBV19 and J is TRBJ2-3; tentative D call: TRBD2 (6 bases). Germline loops: CDR1 LNHDA, CDR2 SQIVND (reference sequence). Deletions cut 4 bases from V and 2 bases from J, with 10 bases between. The CDR3 spans 14 residues. CDR3 bases: TGTGCCAGTAGTAGGGACTTATCCACAGATACGCAGTATTTT. Protein sequence: CASSRDLSTDTQYF.

The chain carries TRBV14 and TRBJ1-1, with 9 bases matching TRBD1. J lost 2 bases, V lost 3 bases, and 4 bases had no gene match. Germline lookup yields CDR1 SGHDN and CDR2 FVKESK. CDR3 length equals 15 residues. The CDR3: CASSHRDRANTEAFF. CDR3 DNA sequence: TGTGCCAGCAGCCACAGGGACAGGGCTAACACTGAAGCTTTCTTT.

The chain carries TRBV4-1 and TRBJ2-5, with D possibly being TRBD2 (5 bases). Germline lookup yields CDR1 MGHRA and CDR2 YSYEKL. The ends were cut back, 0 bases at V and 1 base at J, with 18 bases in the middle. The CDR3 is made up of 18 amino acids. The CDR3 region is CASSQERMGSGVQETQYF. The CDR3 coding sequence is TGCGCCAGCAGCCAAGAACGTATGGGGAGCGGAGTCCAAGAGACCCAGTACTTC.

V is TRBV3-1 (or the pseudogene TRBV3-2) and J is TRBJ1-1; TRBD1 agrees at 8 bases. Germline loops: CDR1 LGHDT, CDR2 YNNKEL (reference sequence). V trimming: 0 bases; J trimming: 1 base; junction bases outside the gene matches: 1. The CDR3 spans 15 residues. The CDR3 DNA reads as TGTGCCAGCAGCCAAGAAGGACAGGGGAACACTGAAGCTTTCTTT. Translating gives CASSQEGQGNTEAFF.

The chain uses TRBV27 and TRBJ2-7; possible D gene TRBD1, 6 bases. Germline lookup yields CDR1 MNHEY and CDR2 SMNVEV (reference sequence). The CDR3 has 15 amino acids. Trimming took 1 base from V and 2 from J, leaving 12 bases between them. The CDR3 sequence is CASSLYAGVAYEQYF. The CDR3 DNA reads TGTGCCAGCAGTTTATATGCAGGGGTCGCCTACGAGCAGTACTTC.

DNA for the CDR3: TGTGCCAGCTCACCTGAGGGCTGGGGTAATGAAAAACTGTTTTTT. Translating it yields CASSPEGWGNEKLFF. The V and J genes are TRBV18 and TRBJ1-4, with unresolved D. CDR1 and CDR2 from the germline V gene are KGHSH and LQKENI. The CDR3 is made up of 15 amino acids. V lost 3 bases, J lost 4 bases, and 12 bases lay in between.

The rearrangement uses TRBV2 and TRBJ2-3, with TRBD2 matching over 13 bases. The J segment lost 4 bases and the V segment lost 7 bases, leaving 5 bases of the junction unmatched. The length of the CDR3 is 15 residues. Germline CDR1 reads SNHLY; CDR2 reads FYNNEI. The CDR3 DNA reads as TGTGCCAGCATGGAAACTAGCGGGGGGGCAGATACGCAGTATTTT. Amino acids: CASMETSGGADTQYF.

The chain combines TRBV5-1 with TRBJ1-1; no clear D. CDR1 SGHRS and CDR2 YFSETQ come from the germline V gene. This CDR3 has 13 residues. Trimming stripped 4 bases from V and 1 base from J, with 8 bases between. The CDR3 DNA follows: TGCGCCAGCAGCCTTACACCGAACACTGAAGCTTTCTTT. This translates into CASSLTPNTEAFF.

The V gene is TRBV4-2, the J gene TRBJ2-1; D is possibly TRBD1 (5 bases). The CDR3 loop spans 14 amino acids. The V end was cut by 0 bases, the J end by 7 bases, with 10 bases between. Germline V gives CDR1 LGHNA, CDR2 YNFKEQ. Here the CDR3 reads CASSQDFKGNEQFF. CDR3 bases: TGTGCCAGCAGCCAAGATTTTAAGGGGAATGAGCAGTTCTTC.

Here the CDR3 DNA reads TGTGCCAGCAGACCGCGGGGGGGCGGGACCCAGTACTTC. It codes for CASRPRGGGTQYF. The chain employs TRBV7-2 and TRBJ2-5; TRBD2 aligns across 9 bases. This CDR3 comprises 13 residues. Germline-derived CDR1 and CDR2 are SGHTA and FQGNSA. Trimming took 6 bases from V and 7 from J; bases not matched to a gene: 6.

As regards this clone: Other DNA sequences from this sample encode an identical CDR3 as well. V usage is TRBV4-3 and J usage is TRBJ2-1; 8 bases map to TRBD1. The CDR3 covers 15 residues. J lost 2 bases, V lost 4 bases, and 4 bases had no gene match. The germline V gene has CDR1 LGHNA and CDR2 YSLEER. CDR3 amino acids: CASSLGQGTYNEQFF. CDR3 nucleotides: TGCGCCAGCAGCCTCGGACAGGGAACCTACAATGAGCAGTTCTTC.

The chain recombines TRBV2 with TRBJ1-4; 9 bases fit TRBD1. Unmatched junction bases numbered 3, after V lost 6 bases and J lost 4 bases. The CDR3 length is 14 residues. The germline gives CDR1 SNHLY, CDR2 FYNNEI. This CDR3 reads CASSPTGGNEKLFF. The CDR3 DNA follows: TGTGCCAGCAGCCCGACAGGGGGTAATGAAAAACTGTTTTTT.

This chain uses TRBV2 with TRBJ1-2; the D is unclear. The V gene lost 1 base and the J gene lost 9 bases, with 21 bases spanning the gap. The CDR3 runs 16 residues. In germline, CDR1 is SNHLY, CDR2 FYNNEI. In DNA, the CDR3 is TGTGCCAGCAGTGAAGGGAGGCTACAACGATTTCAATGCTACACCTTC. Its translation is CASSEGRLQRFQCYTF.

V and J are TRBV5-5 and TRBJ1-2, with 10 positions matching TRBD1. Germline trimming cut 1 base from V and 12 bases from J; bases unmatched to any gene: 9. Germline values: CDR1 SGHKS, CDR2 YYEKEE (reference sequence). This CDR3 has 14 amino acids. The CDR3 bases are TGTGCCAGCAGCTTGTCGTGGGGACAGGGGTGGCACACCTTC. Translated: CASSLSWGQGWHTF.